This paragraph reports one T cell receptor (beta chain). This specimen belongs to a study of PD-L1 blockade in urothelial cancer. In the study overall: Prior exposure to chemotherapy in patients amounted to 0 to 3 regimens received. T cells numbered a median of around 140,000 in the blood samples. Blood was evaluated 3 weeks (second dose) and 6 weeks after therapy began.

TCRdb's table, derived via immunoSEQ multiplex PCR, lists solely in-frame clones and lacks some. The table records approximately 52,000 clones, around 75% of them present only once. Time point: pretreatment peripheral blood. Germline CDR1 reads SGHDT; CDR2 reads YYEEEE. The CDR3 has 14 residues. The V end was cut by 3 bases, the J end by 7 bases, with 13 bases between. The sample was PBMCs, taken around atezolizumab (anti-PD-L1) treatment. The TCR comes from a man between 65 and 85 years old with urothelial cancer. The rearrangement links TRBV5-6 to TRBJ2-2, with D possibly matching TRBD2 (5 bases). The CDR3: CASSWDLGSGELFF. The CDR3, as DNA: TGTGCCAGCAGCTGGGATTTGGGGAGCGGGGAGCTGTTTTTT.